A selection of T cell receptor beta chains follows, all from one sample in a study of blood T cell repertoires in COVID-19. Assay used: immunoSEQ multiplex PCR; TCRdb lists only in-frame clones, some missing. This repertoire shows fewer than 600,000 clones, roughly 87% found once; its top ten account for 0.9%. The source material was peripheral blood. The receptors shown here come from a man younger than 35 with COVID-19, enrolled during active disease. CDR3s include the opening cysteine and the closing phenylalanine or tryptophan. Fields, in order: clone size, J gene, V gene, D gene, CDR3 protein, CDR3 DNA. A D gene is named only where the DNA matches it firmly. For some rows the clone size is stated as once, few or many, or as a class when expanded; others skip it.

clone size: -; J gene: TRBJ2-1; V gene: TRBV7-6; D gene: -; CDR3 protein: CASSLGEARYEQFF; CDR3 DNA: TGTGCCAGCAGCTTAGGAGAAGCTAGGTATGAGCAGTTCTTC
clone size: few; J gene: TRBJ2-7; V gene: TRBV7-9; D gene: -; CDR3 protein: CASSPLVGGVEQYF; CDR3 DNA: TGTGCCAGCAGCCCACTAGTAGGGGGGGTCGAGCAGTACTTC
clone size: -; J gene: TRBJ2-1; V gene: TRBV3-1/TRBV3-2; D gene: -; CDR3 protein: CASSQLAYNEQFF; CDR3 DNA: TGTGCCAGCAGCCAGTTAGCGTACAATGAGCAGTTCTTC
clone size: -; J gene: TRBJ2-7; V gene: TRBV28; D gene: -; CDR3 protein: CASSLYQGTYEQYF; CDR3 DNA: TGTGCCAGCAGTCTATATCAGGGTACCTACGAGCAGTACTTC
clone size: -; J gene: TRBJ2-7; V gene: TRBV24-1; D gene: TRBD2; CDR3 protein: CASSRRWELAGYGEQYF; CDR3 DNA: TGTGCCAGCAGTCGGCGGTGGGAGCTAGCGGGGTATGGGGAGCAGTACTTC
clone size: once; J gene: TRBJ1-1; V gene: TRBV6-5; D gene: -; CDR3 protein: CASSYSGGTEAFF; CDR3 DNA: TGTGCCAGCAGTTACTCGGGGGGCACTGAAGCTTTCTTT
clone size: -; J gene: TRBJ2-3; V gene: TRBV6-2/TRBV6-3; D gene: -; CDR3 protein: CASSYPTTVPGTQYF; CDR3 DNA: TGTGCCAGCAGTTACCCAACAACCGTTCCGGGAACGCAGTATTTT
clone size: -; J gene: TRBJ2-5; V gene: TRBV9; D gene: -; CDR3 protein: CASSVGLIEETQYF; CDR3 DNA: TGTGCCAGCAGCGTTGGGCTAATCGAAGAGACCCAGTACTTC
clone size: -; J gene: TRBJ2-1; V gene: TRBV3-1/TRBV3-2; D gene: TRBD2; CDR3 protein: CASSQSGRGNEQFF; CDR3 DNA: TGTGCCAGCAGCCAAAGCGGGAGGGGTAATGAGCAGTTCTTC
clone size: -; J gene: TRBJ2-3; V gene: TRBV6-6; D gene: -; CDR3 protein: CASSTLTGAIDTQYF; CDR3 DNA: TGTGCCAGCAGTACCCTGACGGGAGCGATAGATACGCAGTATTTT
clone size: -; J gene: TRBJ1-2; V gene: TRBV7-2; D gene: TRBD1; CDR3 protein: CASSIDRGLGGYTF; CDR3 DNA: TGTGCCAGCAGCATTGACAGGGGGCTGGGTGGCTACACCTTC
clone size: -; J gene: TRBJ2-7; V gene: TRBV5-1; D gene: TRBD2; CDR3 protein: CASSRLAGDREQYF; CDR3 DNA: TGCGCCAGCAGTCGTCTAGCGGGAGACCGGGAGCAGTACTTC
clone size: few; J gene: TRBJ1-1; V gene: TRBV6-5; D gene: -; CDR3 protein: CASSLSLNTEAFF; CDR3 DNA: TGTGCCAGCAGCCTCTCCCTGAACACTGAAGCTTTCTTT
clone size: -; J gene: TRBJ2-1; V gene: TRBV18; D gene: TRBD2; CDR3 protein: CASSPSGRAVFF; CDR3 DNA: TGTGCCAGCTCACCGAGCGGGAGGGCCGTTTTCTTC
clone size: -; J gene: TRBJ2-3; V gene: TRBV27; D gene: TRBD2; CDR3 protein: CASSPLAGGTPDTQYF; CDR3 DNA: TGTGCCAGCAGTCCGCTAGCGGGGGGAACCCCAGATACGCAGTATTTT
clone size: -; J gene: TRBJ2-5; V gene: TRBV19; D gene: TRBD2; CDR3 protein: CASSIKRESETQYF; CDR3 DNA: TGTGCCAGTAGTATCAAGCGGGAGTCGGAGACCCAGTACTTC
clone size: -; J gene: TRBJ2-7; V gene: TRBV10-1; D gene: TRBD1; CDR3 protein: CASSPDRDYEQYF; CDR3 DNA: TGCGCCAGCAGTCCGGACAGGGACTACGAGCAGTACTTC
clone size: -; J gene: TRBJ2-5; V gene: TRBV6-6; D gene: TRBD2; CDR3 protein: CASSPTNFSGKGLWETQYF; CDR3 DNA: TGTGCCAGCAGTCCTACGAATTTTAGCGGGAAGGGATTATGGGAGACCCAGTACTTC
clone size: many; J gene: TRBJ1-3; V gene: TRBV19; D gene: -; CDR3 protein: CASSLPPQAFSGNTIYF; CDR3 DNA: TGTGCCAGTAGTCTCCCACCACAGGCCTTCTCTGGAAACACCATATATTTT
clone size: once; J gene: TRBJ1-2; V gene: TRBV12-3/TRBV12-4; D gene: TRBD1; CDR3 protein: CASIGTGGGYTF; CDR3 DNA: TGTGCCAGCATCGGGACAGGGGGGGGCTACACCTTC
clone size: -; J gene: TRBJ2-1; V gene: TRBV4-1; D gene: TRBD2; CDR3 protein: CASSPLSGRTANEQFF; CDR3 DNA: TGCGCCAGCAGCCCTTTAAGCGGGAGGACTGCAAATGAGCAGTTCTTC
clone size: -; J gene: TRBJ2-7; V gene: TRBV3-1/TRBV3-2; D gene: TRBD2; CDR3 protein: CASSRGTRYEQYF; CDR3 DNA: TGTGCCAGCAGCCGAGGGACTAGATACGAGCAGTACTTC
clone size: -; J gene: TRBJ2-5; V gene: TRBV3-1/TRBV3-2; D gene: -; CDR3 protein: CASSHNQETQYF; CDR3 DNA: TGTGCCAGCAGCCACAACCAAGAGACCCAGTACTTC
clone size: -; J gene: TRBJ2-1; V gene: TRBV19; D gene: TRBD2; CDR3 protein: CASTHTSGAYNEQFF; CDR3 DNA: TGTGCCAGTACCCACACTAGCGGGGCCTACAATGAGCAGTTCTTC
clone size: -; J gene: TRBJ2-3; V gene: TRBV15; D gene: TRBD2; CDR3 protein: CATSRVPPTSGGTDTQYF; CDR3 DNA: TGTGCCACCAGCAGAGTCCCCCCCACTAGCGGGGGCACAGATACGCAGTATTTT
clone size: few; J gene: TRBJ1-6; V gene: TRBV27; D gene: -; CDR3 protein: CASSLAGLSSPLHF; CDR3 DNA: TGTGCCAGCAGTTTGGCCGGGTTGAGTTCACCCCTCCACTTT
clone size: -; J gene: TRBJ2-1; V gene: TRBV29-1; D gene: TRBD2; CDR3 protein: CSCHPGLASDEQFF; CDR3 DNA: TGCAGCTGTCACCCGGGACTAGCGTCCGATGAGCAGTTCTTC
clone size: few; J gene: TRBJ2-7; V gene: TRBV7-3; D gene: -; CDR3 protein: CASSSYRAPYEQYF; CDR3 DNA: TGTGCCAGCAGCTCCTACAGGGCACCCTACGAGCAGTACTTC
clone size: once; J gene: TRBJ2-3; V gene: TRBV5-1; D gene: TRBD2; CDR3 protein: CASSLGISGGAADTQYF; CDR3 DNA: TGCGCCAGCAGCTTGGGAATAAGCGGGGGGGCAGCTGATACGCAGTATTTT
clone size: few; J gene: TRBJ2-2; V gene: TRBV5-6; D gene: -; CDR3 protein: CASSLVEGSGELFF; CDR3 DNA: TGTGCCAGCAGCTTGGTGGAGGGATCCGGGGAGCTGTTTTTT
clone size: -; J gene: TRBJ2-2; V gene: TRBV12-3/TRBV12-4; D gene: -; CDR3 protein: CASTLRAGELFF; CDR3 DNA: TGTGCCAGCACCCTGAGAGCCGGGGAGCTGTTTTTT
clone size: -; J gene: TRBJ1-4; V gene: TRBV19; D gene: -; CDR3 protein: CASSIENSLLNEKLFF; CDR3 DNA: TGTGCCAGTAGTATCGAAAACAGCCTCCTTAATGAAAAACTGTTTTTT
clone size: -; J gene: TRBJ2-7; V gene: TRBV7-8; D gene: -; CDR3 protein: CASSVRDSSYEQYF; CDR3 DNA: TGTGCCAGCAGCGTCCGGGACTCCTCCTACGAGCAGTACTTC
clone size: -; J gene: TRBJ1-5; V gene: TRBV19; D gene: TRBD1; CDR3 protein: CASSIPARGQGYQPQHF; CDR3 DNA: TGTGCCAGTAGTATCCCCGCCAGGGGGCAGGGGTACCAGCCCCAGCATTTT
clone size: once; J gene: TRBJ2-5; V gene: TRBV12-3/TRBV12-4; D gene: TRBD1; CDR3 protein: CASSRQGKTQYF; CDR3 DNA: TGTGCCAGCAGCCGACAGGGAAAGACCCAGTACTTC